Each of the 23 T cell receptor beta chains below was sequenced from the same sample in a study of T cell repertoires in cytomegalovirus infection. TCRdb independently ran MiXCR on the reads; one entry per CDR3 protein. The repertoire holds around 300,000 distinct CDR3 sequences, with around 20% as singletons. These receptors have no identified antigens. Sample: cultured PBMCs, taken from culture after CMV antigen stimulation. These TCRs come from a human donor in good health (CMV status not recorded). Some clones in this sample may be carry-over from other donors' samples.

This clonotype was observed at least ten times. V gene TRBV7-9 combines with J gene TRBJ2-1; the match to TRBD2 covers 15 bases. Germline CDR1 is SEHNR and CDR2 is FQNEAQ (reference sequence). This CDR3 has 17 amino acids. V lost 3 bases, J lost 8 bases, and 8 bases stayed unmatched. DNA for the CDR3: TGTGCCAGCAGCTTTGGACTAGCGGGAGGGCCGAGGGATGAGCAGTTCTTC. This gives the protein CASSFGLAGGPRDEQFF.

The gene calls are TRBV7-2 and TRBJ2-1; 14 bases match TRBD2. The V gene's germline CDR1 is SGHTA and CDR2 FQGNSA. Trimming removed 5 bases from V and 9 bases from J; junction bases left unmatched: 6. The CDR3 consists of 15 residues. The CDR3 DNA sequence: TGTGCCAGCAGCGTGACTAGCGGGAGGGCCACTGAGCAGTTCTTC. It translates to CASSVTSGRATEQFF.

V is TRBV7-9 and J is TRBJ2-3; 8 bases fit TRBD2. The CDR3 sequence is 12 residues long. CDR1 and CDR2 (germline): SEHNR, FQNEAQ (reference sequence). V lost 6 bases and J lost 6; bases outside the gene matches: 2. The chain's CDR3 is CASRRLADTQYF. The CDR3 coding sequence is TGTGCCAGCAGAAGACTAGCGGATACGCAGTATTTT.

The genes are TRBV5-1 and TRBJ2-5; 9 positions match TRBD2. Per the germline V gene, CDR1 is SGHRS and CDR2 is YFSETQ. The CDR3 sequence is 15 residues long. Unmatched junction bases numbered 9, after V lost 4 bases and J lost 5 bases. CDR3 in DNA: TGCGCCAGCAGCATCATAGCGGGAGTAGCGGAGACCCAGTACTTC. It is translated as CASSIIAGVAETQYF.

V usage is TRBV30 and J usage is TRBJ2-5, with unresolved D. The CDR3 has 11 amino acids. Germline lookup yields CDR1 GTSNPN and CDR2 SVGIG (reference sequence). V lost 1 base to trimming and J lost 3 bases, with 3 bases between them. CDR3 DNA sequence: TGTGCCTGGAGTGGGAAAGAGACCCAGTACTTC. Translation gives CAWSGKETQYF.

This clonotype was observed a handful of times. The CDR3 region has the DNA TGTGCCAGCAGACAAGCGGGAGGCCCGGGGTTCTTC. It yields the protein CASRQAGGPGFF. This chain connects TRBV7-6 to TRBJ2-1; 9 nucleotides match TRBD2. This CDR3 has 12 amino acids. CDR1 and CDR2 from the germline V gene are SGHVS and FNYEAQ. Trimming at V came to 6 bases and at J to 15 bases, leaving 9 bases not matched to a gene.

CDR3 region: CASSIWGVGQPQHF. The CDR3 nucleotides read TGTGCCAGTAGTATTTGGGGGGTAGGCCAGCCCCAGCATTTT. The chain has TRBV19 and TRBJ1-5; perhaps TRBD1 as D (5 bases). The V end lost 3 bases, the J end lost 7 bases, and 13 bases lay between the germline ends. The germline gives CDR1 LNHDA, CDR2 SQIVND (reference sequence). The CDR3 runs 14 residues.

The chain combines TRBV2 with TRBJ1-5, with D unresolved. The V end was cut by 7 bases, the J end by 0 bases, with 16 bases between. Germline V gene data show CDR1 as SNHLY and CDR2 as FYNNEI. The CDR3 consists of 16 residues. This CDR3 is CASMLRRGLSNQPQHF. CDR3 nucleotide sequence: TGTGCCAGCATGCTCCGACGGGGTCTTAGCAATCAGCCCCAGCATTTT.

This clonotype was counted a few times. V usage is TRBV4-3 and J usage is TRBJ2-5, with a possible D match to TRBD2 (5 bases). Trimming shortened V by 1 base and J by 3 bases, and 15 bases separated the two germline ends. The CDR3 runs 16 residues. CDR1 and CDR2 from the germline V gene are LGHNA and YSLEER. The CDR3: CASSQGVAAGEETQYF. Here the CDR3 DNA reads TGCGCCAGCAGCCAAGGGGTGGCAGCCGGGGAAGAGACCCAGTACTTC.

The CDR3 reads CASSGQGASYEQYF. Here the CDR3 DNA reads TGTGCCAGCAGTGGGCAGGGGGCATCCTACGAGCAGTACTTC. The chain carries TRBV27 and TRBJ2-7; TRBD1 matches 8 bases. Germline loops: CDR1 MNHEY, CDR2 SMNVEV (reference sequence). This CDR3 has 14 residues. The V segment lost 5 bases and the J segment 1 base; nucleotides outside the gene matches: 4.

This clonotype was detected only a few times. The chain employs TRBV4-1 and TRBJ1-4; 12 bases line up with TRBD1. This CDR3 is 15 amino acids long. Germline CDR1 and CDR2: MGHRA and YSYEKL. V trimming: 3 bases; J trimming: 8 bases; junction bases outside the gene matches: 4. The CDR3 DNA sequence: TGCGCCAGCAGCCATCCGGGACAGGGGGCAGAAAAACTGTTTTTT. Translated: CASSHPGQGAEKLFF.

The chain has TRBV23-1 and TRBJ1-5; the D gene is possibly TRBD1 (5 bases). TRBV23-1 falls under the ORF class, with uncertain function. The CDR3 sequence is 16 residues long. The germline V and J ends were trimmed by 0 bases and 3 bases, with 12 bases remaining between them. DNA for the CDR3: TGCGCCAGCAGTCAATCGCCAGAGGGGAACAATCAGCCCCAGCATTTT. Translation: CASSQSPEGNNQPQHF.

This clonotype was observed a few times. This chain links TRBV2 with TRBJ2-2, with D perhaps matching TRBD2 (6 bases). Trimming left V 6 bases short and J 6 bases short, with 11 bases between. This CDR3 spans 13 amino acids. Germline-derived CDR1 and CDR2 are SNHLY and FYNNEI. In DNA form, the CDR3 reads TGTGCCAGCAGGCCGCGGGGCTCCGGGGAGCTGTTTTTT. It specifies CASRPRGSGELFF.

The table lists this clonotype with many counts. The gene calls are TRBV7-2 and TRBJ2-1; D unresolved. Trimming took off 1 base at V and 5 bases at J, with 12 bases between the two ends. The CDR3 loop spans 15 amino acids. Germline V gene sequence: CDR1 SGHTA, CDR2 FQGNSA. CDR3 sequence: CASSLDWVGHNEQFF. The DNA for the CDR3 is TGTGCCAGCAGCTTAGATTGGGTAGGGCACAATGAGCAGTTCTTC.

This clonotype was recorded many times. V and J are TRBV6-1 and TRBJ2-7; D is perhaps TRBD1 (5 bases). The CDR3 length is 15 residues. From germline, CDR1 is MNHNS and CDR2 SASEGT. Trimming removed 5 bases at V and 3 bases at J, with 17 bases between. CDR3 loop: CASSPRGRLDYEQYF. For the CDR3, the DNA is TGTGCCAGCAGTCCAAGGGGTCGACTGGACTACGAGCAGTACTTC.

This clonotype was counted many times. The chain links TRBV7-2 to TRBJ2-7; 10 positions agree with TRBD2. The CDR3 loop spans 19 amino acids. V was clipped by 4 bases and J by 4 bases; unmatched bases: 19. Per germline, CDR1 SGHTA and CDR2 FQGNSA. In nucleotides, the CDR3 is TGTGCCAGCAGCTCGATACCCCCAGGACTAGCGGTGGGGTCATACGAGCAGTACTTC. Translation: CASSSIPPGLAVGSYEQYF.

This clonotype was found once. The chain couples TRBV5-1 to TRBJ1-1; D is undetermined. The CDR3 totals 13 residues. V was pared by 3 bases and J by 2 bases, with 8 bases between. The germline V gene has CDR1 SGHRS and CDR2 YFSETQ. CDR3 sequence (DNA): TGCGCCAGCAGCTCCAACAGTAACACTGAAGCTTTCTTT. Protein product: CASSSNSNTEAFF.

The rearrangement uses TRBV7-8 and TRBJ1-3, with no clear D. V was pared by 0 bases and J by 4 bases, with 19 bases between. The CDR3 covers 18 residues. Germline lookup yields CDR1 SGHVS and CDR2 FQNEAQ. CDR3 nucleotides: TGTGCCAGCAGCTTAGCCCTCTCGGACGGGTGGGCAGGAAACACCATATATTTT. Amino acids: CASSLALSDGWAGNTIYF.

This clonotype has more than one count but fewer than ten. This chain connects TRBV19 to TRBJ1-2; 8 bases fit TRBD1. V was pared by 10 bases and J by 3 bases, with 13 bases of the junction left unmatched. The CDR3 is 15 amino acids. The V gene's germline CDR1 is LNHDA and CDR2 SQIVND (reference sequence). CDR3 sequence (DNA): TGTGCCACCACCCCGACAGGGGCAGGCTACTATGGCTACACCTTC. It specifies CATTPTGAGYYGYTF.

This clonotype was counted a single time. The CDR3 reads CASSSTGTRVGGQETQYF. The CDR3 nucleotides are TGTGCCAGCAGCTCTACAGGGACAAGGGTAGGAGGCCAAGAGACCCAGTACTTC. The genes are TRBV5-6 and TRBJ2-5, with a tentative D call TRBD1 (6 bases). CDR1 and CDR2 (germline): SGHDT, YYEEEE. V lost 3 bases and J 1 base, leaving 22 bases between the germline ends. The length of the CDR3 is 18 residues. Drawing the rest from reference TRBV5-6 and TRBJ2-5, the complete variable domain is DAGVTQSPTHLIKTRGQQVTLRCSPKSGHDTVSWYQQALGQGPQFIFQYYEEEERQRGNFPDRFSGHQFPNYSSELNVNALLLGDSALYLCASSSTGTRVGGQETQYFGPGTRLLVL.

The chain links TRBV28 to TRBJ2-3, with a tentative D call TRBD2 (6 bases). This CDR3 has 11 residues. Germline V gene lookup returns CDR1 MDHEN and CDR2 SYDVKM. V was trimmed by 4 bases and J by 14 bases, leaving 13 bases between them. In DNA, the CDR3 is TGTGCCAGCAGTTCGGGACTTATGCTGTATTTT. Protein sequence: CASSSGLMLYF. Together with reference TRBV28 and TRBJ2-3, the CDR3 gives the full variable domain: DVKVTQSSRYLVKRTGEKVFLECVQDMDHENMFWYRQDPGLGLRLIYFSYDVKMKEKGDIPEGYSVSREKKERFSLILESASTNQTSMYLCASSSGLMLYFGPGTRLTVL.

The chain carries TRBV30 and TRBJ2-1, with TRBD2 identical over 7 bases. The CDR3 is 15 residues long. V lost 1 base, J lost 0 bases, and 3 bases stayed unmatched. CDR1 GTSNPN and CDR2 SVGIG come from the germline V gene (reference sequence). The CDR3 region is CAWSASGSSYNEQFF. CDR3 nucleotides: TGTGCCTGGAGTGCTAGCGGTAGCTCCTACAATGAGCAGTTCTTC. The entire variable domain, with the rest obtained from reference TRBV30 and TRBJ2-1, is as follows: SQTIHQWPATLVQPVGSPLSLECTVEGTSNPNLYWYRQAAGRGLQLLFYSVGIGQISSEVPQNLSASRPQDRQFILSSKKLLLSDSGFYLCAWSASGSSYNEQFFGPGTRLTVL.

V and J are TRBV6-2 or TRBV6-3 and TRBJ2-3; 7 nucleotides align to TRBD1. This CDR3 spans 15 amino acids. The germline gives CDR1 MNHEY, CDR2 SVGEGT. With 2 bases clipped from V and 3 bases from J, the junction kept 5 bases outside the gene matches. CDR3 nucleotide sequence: TGTGCCAGCAGTTACGAGAGGGGGCGGACAGATACGCAGTATTTT. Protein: CASSYERGRTDTQYF.